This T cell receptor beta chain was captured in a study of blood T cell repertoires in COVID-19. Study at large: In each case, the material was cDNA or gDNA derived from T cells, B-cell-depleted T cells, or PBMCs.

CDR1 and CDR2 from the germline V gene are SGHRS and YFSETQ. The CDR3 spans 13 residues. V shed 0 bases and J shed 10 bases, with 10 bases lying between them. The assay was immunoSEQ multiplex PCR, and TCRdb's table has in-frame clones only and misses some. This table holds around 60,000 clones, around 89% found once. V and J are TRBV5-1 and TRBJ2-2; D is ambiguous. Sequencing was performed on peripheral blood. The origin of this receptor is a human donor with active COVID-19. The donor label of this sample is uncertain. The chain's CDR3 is CASSLDVLSELFF. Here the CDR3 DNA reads TGCGCCAGCAGCTTGGATGTTCTCTCGGAGCTGTTTTTT.